This T cell receptor beta chain stems from a study of Graves' ophthalmopathy and Graves' hyperthyroidism. Germline CDR1 and CDR2: LNHNV and YYDKDF (reference sequence). Trimming pared 3 bases from V and 3 bases from J, leaving 15 bases between. This CDR3 has 16 amino acids. Ophthalmopathy was moderately-to-severely active, CAS at least 3, NOSPECS at least 4, lasting under 3 months. Exclusion applied to patients with other autoimmune diseases, uncontrolled infections, pregnancy or lactation. Thyroid ultrasound, orbital computed tomography, TRAb, serum thyroxine and clinical symptoms formed the basis of diagnosis. RNA served as the template for amplifying TCR beta CDR3 regions. Second-round multiplex PCR followed a first-round RT-PCR using HTBI primers. TCRdb fed the multiplex PCR reads into MiXCR, producing one record per CDR3 protein. The sample carries around 600,000 distinct CDR3 sequences, roughly 41% recorded once.

This receptor was taken from an adult man with Graves' ophthalmopathy. The V gene is TRBV15, the J gene TRBJ2-1; no definite D call. Sequencing used peripheral blood. The CDR3 region has the DNA TGTGCCACCAGCAGGGAGACCGGGCCCTACTACAATGAGCAGTTCTTC. It yields the protein CATSRETGPYYNEQFF.